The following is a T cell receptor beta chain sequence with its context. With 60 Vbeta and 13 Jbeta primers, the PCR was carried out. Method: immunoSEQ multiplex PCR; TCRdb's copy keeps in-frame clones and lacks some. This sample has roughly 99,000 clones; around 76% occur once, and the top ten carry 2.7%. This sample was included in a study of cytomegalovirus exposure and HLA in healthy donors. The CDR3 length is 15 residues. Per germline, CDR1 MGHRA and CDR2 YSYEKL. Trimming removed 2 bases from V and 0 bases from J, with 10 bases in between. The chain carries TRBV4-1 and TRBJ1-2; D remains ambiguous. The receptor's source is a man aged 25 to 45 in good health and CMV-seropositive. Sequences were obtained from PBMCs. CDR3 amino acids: CASSQFDTSNYGYTF. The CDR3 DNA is TGCGCCAGCAGCCAATTCGACACATCTAACTATGGCTACACCTTC.